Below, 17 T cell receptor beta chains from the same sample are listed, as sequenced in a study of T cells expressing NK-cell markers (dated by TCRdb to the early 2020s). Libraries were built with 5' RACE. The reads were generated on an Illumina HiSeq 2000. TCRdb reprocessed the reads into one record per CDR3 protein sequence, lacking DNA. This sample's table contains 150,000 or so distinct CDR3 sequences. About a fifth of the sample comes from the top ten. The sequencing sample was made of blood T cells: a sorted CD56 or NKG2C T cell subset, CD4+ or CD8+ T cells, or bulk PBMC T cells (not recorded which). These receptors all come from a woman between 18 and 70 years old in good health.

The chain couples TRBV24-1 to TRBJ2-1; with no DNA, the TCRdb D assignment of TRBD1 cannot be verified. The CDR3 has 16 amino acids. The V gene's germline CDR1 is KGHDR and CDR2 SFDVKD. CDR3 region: CATSDTGGLGHNEQFF.

The CDR3: CASSNSQGHYEQYF. The chain links TRBV11-2 to TRBJ2-7. Germline-derived CDR1 and CDR2 are SGHAT and FQNNGV. The CDR3 spans 14 residues.

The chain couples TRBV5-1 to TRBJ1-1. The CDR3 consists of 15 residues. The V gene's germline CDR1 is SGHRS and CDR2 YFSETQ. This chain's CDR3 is CASSLGGALNTEAFF. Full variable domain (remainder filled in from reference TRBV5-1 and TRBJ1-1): KAGVTQTPRYLIKTRGQQVTLSCSPISGHRSVSWYQQTPGQGLQFLFEYFSETQRNKGNFPGRFSGRQFSNSRSEMNVSTLELGDSALYLCASSLGGALNTEAFFGQGTRLTVV.

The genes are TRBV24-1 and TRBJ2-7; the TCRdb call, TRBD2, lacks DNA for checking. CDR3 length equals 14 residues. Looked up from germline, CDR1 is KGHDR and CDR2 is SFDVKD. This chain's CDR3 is CATSDPARVHEQYF.

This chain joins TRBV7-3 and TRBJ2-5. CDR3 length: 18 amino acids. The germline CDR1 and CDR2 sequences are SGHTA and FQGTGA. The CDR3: CASSLVLWEQRLRETQYF.

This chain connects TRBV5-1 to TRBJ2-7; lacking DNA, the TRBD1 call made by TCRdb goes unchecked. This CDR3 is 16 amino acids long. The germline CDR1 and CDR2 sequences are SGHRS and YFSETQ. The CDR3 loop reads CASSLAGILQGDEQYF.

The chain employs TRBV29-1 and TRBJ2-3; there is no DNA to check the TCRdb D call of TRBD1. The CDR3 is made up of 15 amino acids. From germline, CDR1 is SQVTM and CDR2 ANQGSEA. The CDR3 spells CSVEGVGGPGDTQYF.

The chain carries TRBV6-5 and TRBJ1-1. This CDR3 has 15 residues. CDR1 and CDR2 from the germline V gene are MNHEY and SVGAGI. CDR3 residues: CASSYSQALNTEAFF.

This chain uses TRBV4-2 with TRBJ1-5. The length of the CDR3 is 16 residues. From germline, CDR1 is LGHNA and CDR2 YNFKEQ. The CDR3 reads CASSQQGLADNQPQHF.

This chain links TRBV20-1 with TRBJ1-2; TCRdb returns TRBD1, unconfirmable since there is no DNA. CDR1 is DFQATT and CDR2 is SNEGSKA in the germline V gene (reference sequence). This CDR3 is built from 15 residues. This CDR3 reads CSARVSWQGDHGYTF.

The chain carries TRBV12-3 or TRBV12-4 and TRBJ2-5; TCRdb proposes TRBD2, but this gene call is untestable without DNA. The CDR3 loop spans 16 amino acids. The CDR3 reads CASTSGTSGIGETQYF.

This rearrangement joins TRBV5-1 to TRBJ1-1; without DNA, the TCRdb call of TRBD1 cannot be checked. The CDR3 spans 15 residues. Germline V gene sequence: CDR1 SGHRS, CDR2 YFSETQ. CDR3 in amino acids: CASSWGDRMNTEAFF.

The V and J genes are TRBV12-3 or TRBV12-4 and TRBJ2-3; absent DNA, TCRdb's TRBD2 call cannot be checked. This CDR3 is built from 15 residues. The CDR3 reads CASRAGTSNTDTQYF.

The CDR3 region is CGCDRAGNTIYF. The chain is built from TRBV12-3 or TRBV12-4 and TRBJ1-3; TCRdb outputs TRBD1, but without DNA this stays unchecked. The CDR3 is 12 residues long.

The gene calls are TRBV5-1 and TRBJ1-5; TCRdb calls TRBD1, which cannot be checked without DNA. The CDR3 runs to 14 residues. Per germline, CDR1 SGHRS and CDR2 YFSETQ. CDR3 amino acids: CASSRGTGVQPQHF.

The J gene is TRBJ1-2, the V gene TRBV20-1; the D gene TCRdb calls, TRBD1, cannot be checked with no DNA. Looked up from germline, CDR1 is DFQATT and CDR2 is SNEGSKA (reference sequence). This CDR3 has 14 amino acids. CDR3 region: CSATDPRTDYGYTF.

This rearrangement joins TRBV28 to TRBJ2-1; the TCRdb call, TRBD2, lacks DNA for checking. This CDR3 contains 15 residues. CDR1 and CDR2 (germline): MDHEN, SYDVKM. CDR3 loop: CASIGPASANNEQFF. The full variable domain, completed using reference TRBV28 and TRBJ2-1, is DVKVTQSSRYLVKRTGEKVFLECVQDMDHENMFWYRQDPGLGLRLIYFSYDVKMKEKGDIPEGYSVSREKKERFSLILESASTNQTSMYLCASIGPASANNEQFFGPGTRLTVL.